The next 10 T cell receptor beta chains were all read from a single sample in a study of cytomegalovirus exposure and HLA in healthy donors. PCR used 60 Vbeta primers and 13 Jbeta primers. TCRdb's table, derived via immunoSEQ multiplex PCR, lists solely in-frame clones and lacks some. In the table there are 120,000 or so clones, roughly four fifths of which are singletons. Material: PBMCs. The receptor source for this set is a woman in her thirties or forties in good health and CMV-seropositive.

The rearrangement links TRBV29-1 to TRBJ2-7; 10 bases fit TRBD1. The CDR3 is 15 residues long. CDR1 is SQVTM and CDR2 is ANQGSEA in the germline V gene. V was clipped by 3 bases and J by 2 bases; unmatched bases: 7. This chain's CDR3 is CSVDEGQGFPYEQYF. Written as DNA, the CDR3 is TGCAGCGTTGATGAGGGACAGGGGTTCCCCTACGAGCAGTACTTC.

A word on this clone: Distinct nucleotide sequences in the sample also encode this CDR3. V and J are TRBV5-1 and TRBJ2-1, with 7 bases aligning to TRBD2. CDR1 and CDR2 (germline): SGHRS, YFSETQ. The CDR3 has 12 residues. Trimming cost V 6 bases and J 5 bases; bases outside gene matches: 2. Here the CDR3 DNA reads TGCGCCAGCAACCTAGCGGACAATGAGCAGTTCTTC. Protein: CASNLADNEQFF.

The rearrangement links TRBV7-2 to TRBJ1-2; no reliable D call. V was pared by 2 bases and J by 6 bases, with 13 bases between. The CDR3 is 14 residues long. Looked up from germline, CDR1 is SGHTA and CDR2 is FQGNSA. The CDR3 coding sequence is TGTGCCAGCAGCTTATCGATGCAACTAGATGGCTACACCTTC. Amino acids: CASSLSMQLDGYTF.

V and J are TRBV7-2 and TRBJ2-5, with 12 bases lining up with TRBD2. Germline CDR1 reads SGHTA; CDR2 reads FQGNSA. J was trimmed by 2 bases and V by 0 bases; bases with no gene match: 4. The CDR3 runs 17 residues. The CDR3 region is CASSLASTSGGQETQYF. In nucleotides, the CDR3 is TGTGCCAGCAGCTTAGCCAGTACTAGCGGGGGGCAAGAGACCCAGTACTTC.

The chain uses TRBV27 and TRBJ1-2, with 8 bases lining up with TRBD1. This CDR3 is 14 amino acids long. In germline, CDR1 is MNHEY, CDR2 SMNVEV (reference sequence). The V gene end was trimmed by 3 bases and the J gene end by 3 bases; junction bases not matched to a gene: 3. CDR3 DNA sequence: TGTGCCAGCAGTTTCAGGGGGCAAGACTATGGCTACACCTTC. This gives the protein CASSFRGQDYGYTF.

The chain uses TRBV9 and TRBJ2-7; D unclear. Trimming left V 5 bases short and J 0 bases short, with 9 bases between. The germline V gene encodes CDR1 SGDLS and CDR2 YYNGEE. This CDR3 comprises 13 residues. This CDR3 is CASSIRPSYEQYF. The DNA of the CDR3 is TGTGCCAGCAGTATTCGTCCCTCCTACGAGCAGTACTTC.

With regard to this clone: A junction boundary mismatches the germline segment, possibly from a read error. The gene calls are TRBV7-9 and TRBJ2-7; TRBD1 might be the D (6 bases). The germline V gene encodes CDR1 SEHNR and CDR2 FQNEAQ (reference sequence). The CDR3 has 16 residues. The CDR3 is CSSSLLRQVGPYEQYF. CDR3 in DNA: TGTTCCAGCAGCTTACTCCGACAGGTTGGACCCTACGAGCAGTACTTC.

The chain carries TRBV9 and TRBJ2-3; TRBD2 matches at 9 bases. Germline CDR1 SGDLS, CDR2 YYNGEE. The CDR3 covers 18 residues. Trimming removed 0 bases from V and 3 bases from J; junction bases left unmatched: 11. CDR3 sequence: CASSVGLAGAAGTDTQYF. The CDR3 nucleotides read TGTGCCAGCAGCGTAGGATTAGCGGGAGCGGCGGGGACAGATACGCAGTATTTT.

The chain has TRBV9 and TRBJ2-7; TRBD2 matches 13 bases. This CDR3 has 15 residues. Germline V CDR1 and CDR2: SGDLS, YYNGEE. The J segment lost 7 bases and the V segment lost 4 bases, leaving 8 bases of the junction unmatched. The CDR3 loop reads CASSLTGTSGKEQYF. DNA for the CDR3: TGTGCCAGCAGCTTGACCGGGACTAGCGGGAAAGAGCAGTACTTC.

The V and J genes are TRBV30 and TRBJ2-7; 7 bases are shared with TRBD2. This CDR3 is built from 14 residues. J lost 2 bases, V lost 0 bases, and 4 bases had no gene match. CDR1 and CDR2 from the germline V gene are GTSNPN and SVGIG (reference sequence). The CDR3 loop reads CAWSVERGAYEQYF. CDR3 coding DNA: TGTGCCTGGAGTGTGGAGCGGGGAGCCTACGAGCAGTACTTC.